The present T cell receptor beta chain was sequenced within a study of T cells in Graves' hyperthyroidism and ophthalmopathy. General study results and limits: With a median lead of around 6.7 months before onset, the model predicted ophthalmopathy.

RNA transcripts served as the template for amplifying TCR beta CDR3 regions. A first-round RT-PCR of the TCR CDR3 used the HTBI primer set. TCRdb called the multiplex PCR reads again in MiXCR, with one record for every CDR3 protein. In the table there are fewer than 500,000 distinct CDR3 sequences, approximately 15% of which are singletons. About this clonotype: The antigen remains undetermined.

The diagnoses drew upon clinical symptoms, serum thyroxine and TRAb, thyroid ultrasound and orbital computed tomography. The TCR sequence derives from a man younger than 40 with Graves' hyperthyroidism that later progressed to Graves' ophthalmopathy. The sequenced sample consisted of blood.

For the CDR3, the DNA is TGCGCCAGCACCCCCCACGCAGGGACAGATACGCAGTATTTT. This encodes CASTPHAGTDTQYF. J is TRBJ2-3 and V is TRBV5-1, with TRBD1 as a possible D gene (5 bases). Germline CDR1 reads SGHRS; CDR2 reads YFSETQ. The CDR3 contains 14 residues. V gave up 6 bases and J gave up 3 bases, with 14 bases separating them. The full variable domain, rest sourced from reference TRBV5-1 and TRBJ2-3, is KAGVTQTPRYLIKTRGQQVTLSCSPISGHRSVSWYQQTPGQGLQFLFEYFSETQRNKGNFPGRFSGRQFSNSRSEMNVSTLELGDSALYLCASTPHAGTDTQYFGPGTRLTVL.